The 4 T cell receptor beta chains below come from one sample, sequenced in a study of blood T cell repertoires in COVID-19. TCRdb's copy holds only in-frame clones and misses some; the assay was immunoSEQ multiplex PCR. The repertoire has about 220,000 clones, 82% of them found once; the top ten carry under 3.5%. Sequenced sample: PBMCs or T cells enriched from blood (not recorded which). The receptors come from a woman aged 55-70 years who had recovered from COVID-19.

The J gene is TRBJ1-6, the V gene TRBV5-4; D perhaps matches TRBD1 (6 bases). The CDR3 contains 14 residues. CDR1 and CDR2 from the germline V gene are SGHNT and YYREEE (reference sequence). V shed 6 bases and J shed 7 bases, with 14 bases lying between them. CDR3 sequence: CASKLNQGNSPLHF. DNA for the CDR3: TGTGCCAGCAAATTAAATCAGGGGAATTCACCCCTCCACTTT. The full variable domain, with the rest looked up from reference TRBV5-4 and TRBJ1-6, is ETGVTQSPTHLIKTRGQQVTLRCSSQSGHNTVSWYQQALGQGPQFIFQYYREEENGRGNFPPRFSGLQFPNYSSELNVNALELDDSALYLCASKLNQGNSPLHFGNGTRLTVT.

This clone was recorded once. The V gene is TRBV5-4, the J gene TRBJ1-3, with D maybe TRBD1 (5 bases). Trimming left V 2 bases short and J 3 bases short, with 12 bases between. This CDR3 spans 15 amino acids. In germline, CDR1 is SGHNT, CDR2 YYREEE (reference sequence). This chain's CDR3 is CASSLGANLGNTIYF. The CDR3 DNA is TGTGCCAGCAGCTTAGGGGCCAACCTTGGAAACACCATATATTTT.

This clone was seen a few times. The chain links TRBV2 to TRBJ1-2; no definite D call. Trimming pared 3 bases from V and 2 bases from J, leaving 10 bases between. The CDR3 has 14 residues. Germline V gene sequence: CDR1 SNHLY, CDR2 FYNNEI. The CDR3 loop is CASSEGGLNYGYTF. In DNA, the CDR3 is TGTGCCAGCAGTGAGGGCGGGCTAAACTATGGCTACACCTTC. Drawing the rest from reference TRBV2 and TRBJ1-2, the complete variable domain is EPEVTQTPSHQVTQMGQEVILRCVPISNHLYFYWYRQILGQKVEFLVSFYNNEISEKSEIFDDQFSVERPDGSNFTLKIRSTKLEDSAMYFCASSEGGLNYGYTFGSGTRLTVV.

The chain couples TRBV15 to TRBJ1-6; unclear D gene. V lost 7 bases to trimming and J lost 8 bases, with 18 bases between them. From germline, CDR1 is LNHNV and CDR2 YYDKDF (reference sequence). The CDR3 covers 15 residues. The CDR3 loop reads CATTLGGGRYSPLHF. CDR3 DNA: TGTGCCACCACCCTAGGCGGAGGCAGATATTCACCCCTCCACTTT.